This T cell receptor beta chain was retrieved from a study of regulatory T cells in long-lasting Graves disease. Looked up from germline, CDR1 is KGHSH and CDR2 is LQKENI. This CDR3 contains 15 residues. With 8 bases removed from V and 5 bases from J, the gap between germline ends came to 18 bases. Stated time point: newly diagnosed GD, antithyroid drugs for less than 3 months. Extracted PBMC RNA gave rise to the TCR library. Arm-PCR of CDR3 regions with iRepertoire HTBI primers generated TCR beta libraries. TCRdb ran MiXCR on the multiplex PCR reads and lists one entry per CDR3 protein. Of roughly 500,000 distinct CDR3 sequences in the sample, 14% were seen once. These data also featured in a second study, about T cells in Graves' hyperthyroidism and ophthalmopathy.

The chain has TRBV18 and TRBJ2-2; D is perhaps TRBD2 (6 bases). This receptor was obtained from a woman aged 45-65 years with Graves disease. The sample consisted of peripheral blood mononuclear cells (PBMCs), taken at new diagnosis, from a patient treated with antithyroid drugs. This chain's CDR3 is CASTPLQGGTGELFF. The CDR3 DNA sequence: TGTGCCAGCACCCCACTTCAGGGAGGAACCGGGGAGCTGTTTTTT.